This passage covers 19 T cell receptor beta chains from one sample sequenced in a study of CD8 T cells in Susac syndrome. The RNA input was about 0.5 to 1 ug, and it was reverse transcribed with random hexamers. Each CDR3 protein gets one entry after TCRdb re-called the immunoSEQ multiplex PCR reads with MiXCR. The table shows about 180,000 distinct CDR3 sequences, with 90% to 96% occurring only once. Sequences were obtained from CD4+ T cells from PBMCs. Every receptor here comes from a human donor with multiple sclerosis.

The chain uses TRBV27 and TRBJ1-1; D remains ambiguous. Looked up from germline, CDR1 is MNHEY and CDR2 is SMNVEV (reference sequence). V was shortened by 7 bases and J by 6 bases, with 3 bases between the two germline ends. The CDR3 has 9 residues. The CDR3 here is CASNSEAFF. For the CDR3, the DNA is TGTGCCAGCAACTCTGAAGCTTTCTTT.

This sequence joins TRBV5-1 and TRBJ1-4; maybe TRBD1 (6 bases). The germline V and J ends were trimmed by 3 bases and 8 bases, with 11 bases remaining between them. The CDR3 is 13 amino acids. Germline V gene sequence: CDR1 SGHRS, CDR2 YFSETQ. This CDR3 reads CASSSRGEEKLFF. The CDR3 coding sequence is TGCGCCAGCAGCTCCAGGGGAGAGGAAAAACTGTTTTTT.

This clonotype was found once. CDR3 amino acids: CAISGGGGYTF. The CDR3 DNA sequence: TGTGCCATCAGTGGTGGGGGAGGCTACACCTTC. This chain uses TRBV10-3 with TRBJ1-2; D might be TRBD1 (5 bases). Germline V gives CDR1 ENHRY, CDR2 SYGVKD. V was shortened by 4 bases and J by 8 bases, with 8 bases between the two germline ends. This CDR3 contains 11 residues.

V is TRBV10-1 and J is TRBJ2-5; perhaps TRBD2 as D (6 bases). In germline, CDR1 is WNHNN, CDR2 SYGVQD (reference sequence). This CDR3 is 13 amino acids long. V dropped 3 bases and J dropped 5 bases, with 10 bases sitting between them. CDR3 protein: CASSDMRGETQYF. As DNA, the CDR3 is TGCGCCAGCAGTGACATGCGGGGCGAGACCCAGTACTTC.

The chain joins TRBV9 to TRBJ1-5; D is uncertain. V was trimmed by 4 bases and J by 2 bases, leaving 13 bases between them. Germline V gene lookup returns CDR1 SGDLS and CDR2 YYNGEE. CDR3 size: 15 residues. The CDR3 DNA sequence: TGTGCCAGCAGCCGGACCCACGAGGGCAATCAGCCCCAGCATTTT. Its protein is CASSRTHEGNQPQHF.

J is TRBJ2-5 and V is TRBV18; no reliable D call. Germline values: CDR1 KGHSH, CDR2 LQKENI. V was cut by 4 bases and J by 5 bases, with 11 bases left in between. The CDR3 sequence is 13 residues long. CDR3 nucleotides: TGTGCCAGCTCACTTTCCCAGTGGGAGACCCAGTACTTC. Translation gives CASSLSQWETQYF.

J is TRBJ2-7 and V is TRBV13, with 9 bases matching TRBD2. The CDR3 has 14 amino acids. V was pared by 4 bases and J by 4 bases, with 5 bases of the junction left unmatched. Germline CDR1 PRHDT, CDR2 FYEKMQ (reference sequence). DNA for the CDR3: TGTGCCAGCAGCTCCCATAGCGGGGGTTACGAGCAGTACTTC. Amino acid sequence: CASSSHSGGYEQYF.

V usage is TRBV7-2 and J usage is TRBJ2-2, with D unresolved. V was shortened by 5 bases and J by 5 bases, with 9 bases between the two germline ends. CDR1 is SGHTA and CDR2 is FQGNSA in the germline V gene. CDR3 length: 13 amino acids. As DNA, the CDR3 is TGTGCCAGCAGCCCGATCATTACCGGGGAGCTGTTTTTT. Translation: CASSPIITGELFF.

The chain carries TRBV28 and TRBJ1-2; D gene ambiguous. This CDR3 contains 9 residues. The V gene lost 5 bases and the J gene lost 11 bases, with 6 bases spanning the gap. Germline loops: CDR1 MDHEN, CDR2 SYDVKM. The DNA for the CDR3 is TGTGCCAGCAGTCTTCCGTACACCTTC. This sequence encodes CASSLPYTF.

This chain links TRBV6-2 or TRBV6-3 with TRBJ1-2, with no clear D. With 5 bases removed from V and 2 bases from J, the gap between germline ends came to 6 bases. CDR1 and CDR2 from the germline V gene are MNHEY and SVGEGT. The CDR3 runs 12 residues. Here the CDR3 reads CASSQPNYGYTF. The CDR3 DNA reads TGTGCCAGCAGTCAGCCCAACTATGGCTACACCTTC.

The rearrangement joins TRBV12-3 or TRBV12-4 to TRBJ2-7, with D uncertain. This CDR3 is built from 14 residues. The germline V and J ends were trimmed by 3 bases and 6 bases, with 15 bases remaining between them. Here the CDR3 reads CASSFGVSLGEQYF. CDR3 DNA: TGTGCCAGCAGTTTTGGGGTATCGTTAGGCGAGCAGTACTTC.

The chain recombines TRBV30 with TRBJ1-2; TRBD1 matches 7 bases. Germline V gives CDR1 GTSNPN, CDR2 SVGIG (reference sequence). CDR3 length: 16 residues. V lost 4 bases, J lost 5 bases, and 16 bases stayed unmatched. In DNA, the CDR3 is TGTGCCTGGAACGCGGGACAGAGCTTTTTACCGTATGGCTACACCTTC. Encoded protein: CAWNAGQSFLPYGYTF.

Written as DNA, the CDR3 is TGTGCCAGCACGGTGGCAGAGCCCACAGATACGCAGTATTTT. As protein: CASTVAEPTDTQYF. The gene calls are TRBV2 and TRBJ2-3; D gene unclear. CDR3 length equals 14 residues. Germline V gene sequence: CDR1 SNHLY, CDR2 FYNNEI. Trimming left V 7 bases short and J 2 bases short, with 13 bases between.

CDR3 region: CASSFAGGQETQYF. The CDR3 nucleotides are TGTGCCAGCAGCTTTGCGGGGGGCCAAGAGACCCAGTACTTC. This chain joins TRBV7-2 and TRBJ2-5, with 8 bases aligning to TRBD2. V dropped 3 bases and J dropped 1; count of bases not matched to a gene: 1. The CDR3 consists of 14 residues. Germline CDR1 is SGHTA and CDR2 is FQGNSA.

The CDR3 DNA sequence: TGCAGTGCCAAAGATGCCACCGGGGAGCTGTTTTTT. This translates into CSAKDATGELFF. This chain joins TRBV20-1 and TRBJ2-2, with D hard to call. Germline V gene sequence: CDR1 DFQATT, CDR2 SNEGSKA (reference sequence). This CDR3 has 12 amino acids. Trimming took off 6 bases at V and 4 bases at J, with 9 bases between the two ends.

This chain uses TRBV6-2 or TRBV6-3 with TRBJ2-1, with D hard to call. V shed 1 base and J shed 10 bases, with 8 bases lying between them. There are 12 residues in the CDR3. Germline CDR1 MNHEY, CDR2 SVGEGT. The CDR3 protein is CASSYWGNEQFF. As DNA, the CDR3 is TGTGCCAGCAGTTACTGGGGTAACGAGCAGTTCTTC.

The CDR3: CASGPGQGYGYTF. The CDR3 coding sequence is TGTGCTAGTGGTCCGGGACAGGGGTATGGCTACACCTTC. This chain connects TRBV12-5 to TRBJ1-2; 10 bases align to TRBD1. Germline CDR1 reads LGHNT; CDR2 reads FRNRAP. J gave up 5 bases and V 5 bases, and 2 bases lay outside the gene matches. The CDR3 runs to 13 residues.

The chain is built from TRBV7-2 and TRBJ1-6; 7 nucleotides align to TRBD1. After removal of 3 bases from V and 7 bases from J, the junction contained 3 bases not matched to a gene. From germline, CDR1 is SGHTA and CDR2 FQGNSA. The CDR3 extends over 14 amino acids. The CDR3 region has the DNA TGTGCCAGCAGCTTTAAGGGGGCGAATTCACCCCTCCACTTT. Protein: CASSFKGANSPLHF.

This clonotype was detected only once. The V and J genes are TRBV7-9 and TRBJ1-4; tentatively, D is TRBD1 (6 bases). CDR1 SEHNR and CDR2 FQNEAQ come from the germline V gene (reference sequence). Trimming pared 11 bases from V and 5 bases from J, leaving 18 bases between. The CDR3 consists of 14 residues. The CDR3: CASHRGGQNEKLFF. As DNA, the CDR3 is TGTGCCTCACATCGCGGCGGACAGAATGAAAAACTGTTTTTT.